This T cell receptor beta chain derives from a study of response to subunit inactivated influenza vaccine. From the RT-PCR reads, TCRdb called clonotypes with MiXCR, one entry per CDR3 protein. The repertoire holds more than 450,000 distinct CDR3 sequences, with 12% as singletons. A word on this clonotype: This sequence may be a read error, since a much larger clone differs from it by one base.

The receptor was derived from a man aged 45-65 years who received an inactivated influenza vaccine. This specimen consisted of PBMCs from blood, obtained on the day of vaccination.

CDR3 region: CSARGGTGELFF. Here the CDR3 DNA reads TGCAGTGCTAGAGGGGGCACCGGGGAGCTGTTTTTT. The gene calls are TRBV20-1 and TRBJ2-2; D is unresolved. Germline V gives CDR1 DFQATT, CDR2 SNEGSKA (reference sequence). The CDR3 sequence is 12 residues long. V lost 1 base to trimming and J lost 4 bases, with 4 bases between them.